This TCR beta chain originates from a study of human T cells and chemical hapten exposure. Looking at the study overall: Per-sample TCR yield variation was attributed mainly to small pooled library volume differences.

As for time point: pre-sensitization, week 0. Described treatment: therapeutic diphenylcyclopropenone sensitization with weekly scalp DPC. TCRdb passed the RACE reads through MiXCR, listing each CDR3 protein once. The sample contains about 80,000 distinct CDR3 sequences, 14% of which appear only once. The material sequenced was whole blood, taken in connection with sensitization to the hapten diphenylcyclopropenone (DPC). This clonotype was sampled from a woman aged 50 to 60 with alopecia areata. Some clones in this sample may be carry-over from other donors' samples.

The CDR3 DNA is TGCGCCAGCAGCTTGGACAGGAGGTCCTACGAGCAGTACTTC. Amino acids: CASSLDRRSYEQYF. The chain combines TRBV5-1 with TRBJ2-7; D assignment may be TRBD1 or TRBD2 (5 bases each). The CDR3 is 14 amino acids. V was trimmed by 0 bases and J by 1 base, leaving 8 bases between them. Germline V lookup: CDR1 SGHRS, CDR2 YFSETQ.